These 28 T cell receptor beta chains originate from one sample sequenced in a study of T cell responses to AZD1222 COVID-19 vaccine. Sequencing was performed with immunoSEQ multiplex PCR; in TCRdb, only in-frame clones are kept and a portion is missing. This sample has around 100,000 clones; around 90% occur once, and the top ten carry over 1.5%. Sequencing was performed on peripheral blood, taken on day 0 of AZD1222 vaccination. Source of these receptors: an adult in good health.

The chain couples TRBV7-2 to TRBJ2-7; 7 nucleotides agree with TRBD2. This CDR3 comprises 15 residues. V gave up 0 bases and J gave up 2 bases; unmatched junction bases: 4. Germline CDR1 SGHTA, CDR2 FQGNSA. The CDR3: CASSLAAGEPYEQYF. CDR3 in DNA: TGTGCCAGCAGCTTAGCCGCGGGAGAACCCTACGAGCAGTACTTC.

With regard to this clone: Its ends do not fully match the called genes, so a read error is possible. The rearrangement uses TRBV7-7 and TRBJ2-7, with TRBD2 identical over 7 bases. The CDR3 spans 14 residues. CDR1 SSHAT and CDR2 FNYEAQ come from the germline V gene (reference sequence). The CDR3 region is CASSPGLDFYEQYF. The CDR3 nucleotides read TGTGCTAGCAGCCCCGGACTAGACTTCTACGAGCAGTACTTC.

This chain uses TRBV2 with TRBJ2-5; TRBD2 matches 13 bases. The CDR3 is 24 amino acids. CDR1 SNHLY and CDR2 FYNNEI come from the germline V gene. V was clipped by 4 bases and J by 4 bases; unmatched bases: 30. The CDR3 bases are TGTGCCAGCAGTGCGGTGGCAGAATTTTGGAGACTAGCGGGAGGATCTAAGGAGGGAGAGACCCAGTACTTC. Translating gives CASSAVAEFWRLAGGSKEGETQYF.

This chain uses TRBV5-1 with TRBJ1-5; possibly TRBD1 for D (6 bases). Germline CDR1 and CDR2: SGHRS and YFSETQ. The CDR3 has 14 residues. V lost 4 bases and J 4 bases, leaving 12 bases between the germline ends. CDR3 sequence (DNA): TGCGCCAGCAGCCCGGACAGCAGAAATCAGCCCCAGCATTTT. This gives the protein CASSPDSRNQPQHF.

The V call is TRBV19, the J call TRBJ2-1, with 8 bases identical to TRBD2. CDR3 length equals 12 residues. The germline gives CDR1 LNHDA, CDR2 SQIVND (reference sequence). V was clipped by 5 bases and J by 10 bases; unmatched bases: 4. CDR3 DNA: TGTGCCAGTAGTCGCTCGGGGGGGGAGCAGTTCTTC. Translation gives CASSRSGGEQFF.

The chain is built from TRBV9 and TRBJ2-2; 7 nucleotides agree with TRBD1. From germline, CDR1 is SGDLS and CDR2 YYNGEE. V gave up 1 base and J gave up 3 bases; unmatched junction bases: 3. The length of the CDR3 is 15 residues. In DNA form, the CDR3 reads TGTGCCAGCAGCGTACCCCAGGGGGACACCGGGGAGCTGTTTTTT. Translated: CASSVPQGDTGELFF.

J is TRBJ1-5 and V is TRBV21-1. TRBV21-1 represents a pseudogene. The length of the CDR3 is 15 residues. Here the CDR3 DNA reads TGTGCCAGCAGCTTCCTCGGGGAGATCAATCAGCCCCAGCATTTT. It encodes CASSFLGEINQPQHF.

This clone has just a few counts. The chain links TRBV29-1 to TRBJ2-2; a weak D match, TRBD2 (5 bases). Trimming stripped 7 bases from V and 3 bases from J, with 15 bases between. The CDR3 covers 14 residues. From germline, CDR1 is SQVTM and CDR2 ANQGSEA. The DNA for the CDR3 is TGCAGCGCTGTGGTTCGGGAAGACACCGGGGAGCTGTTTTTT. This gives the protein CSAVVREDTGELFF.

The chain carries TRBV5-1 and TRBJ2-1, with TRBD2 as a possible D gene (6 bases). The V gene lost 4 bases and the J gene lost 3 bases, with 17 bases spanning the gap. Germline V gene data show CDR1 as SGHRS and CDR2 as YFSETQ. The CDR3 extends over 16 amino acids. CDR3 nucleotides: TGCGCCAGCAGCGTAACCGGGACTGGGGACTACAATGAGCAGTTCTTC. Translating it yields CASSVTGTGDYNEQFF. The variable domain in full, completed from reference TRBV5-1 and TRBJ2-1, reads KAGVTQTPRYLIKTRGQQVTLSCSPISGHRSVSWYQQTPGQGLQFLFEYFSETQRNKGNFPGRFSGRQFSNSRSEMNVSTLELGDSALYLCASSVTGTGDYNEQFFGPGTRLTVL.

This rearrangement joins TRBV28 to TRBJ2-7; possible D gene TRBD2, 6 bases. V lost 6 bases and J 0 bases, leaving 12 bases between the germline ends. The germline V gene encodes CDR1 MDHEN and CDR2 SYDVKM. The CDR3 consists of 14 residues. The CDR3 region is CASRLASVSYEQYF. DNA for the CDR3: TGTGCCAGCAGACTAGCCTCTGTCTCCTACGAGCAGTACTTC. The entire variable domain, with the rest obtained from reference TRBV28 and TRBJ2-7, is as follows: DVKVTQSSRYLVKRTGEKVFLECVQDMDHENMFWYRQDPGLGLRLIYFSYDVKMKEKGDIPEGYSVSREKKERFSLILESASTNQTSMYLCASRLASVSYEQYFGPGTRLTVT.

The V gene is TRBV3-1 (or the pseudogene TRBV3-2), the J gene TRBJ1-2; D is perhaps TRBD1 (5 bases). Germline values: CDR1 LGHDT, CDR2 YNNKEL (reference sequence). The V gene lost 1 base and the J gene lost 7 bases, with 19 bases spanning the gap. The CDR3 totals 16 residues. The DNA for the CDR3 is TGTGCCAGCAGCCAAGGTTCAGGCAGGGTGGAGGGTGGCTACACCTTC. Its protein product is CASSQGSGRVEGGYTF.

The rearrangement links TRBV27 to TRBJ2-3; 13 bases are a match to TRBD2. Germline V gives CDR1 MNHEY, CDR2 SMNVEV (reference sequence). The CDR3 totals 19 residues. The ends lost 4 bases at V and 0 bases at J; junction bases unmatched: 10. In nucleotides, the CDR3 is TGTGCCAGCAGTTCATACCGGACTAGCGGGAGAGGTAGCACAGATACGCAGTATTTT. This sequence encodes CASSSYRTSGRGSTDTQYF.

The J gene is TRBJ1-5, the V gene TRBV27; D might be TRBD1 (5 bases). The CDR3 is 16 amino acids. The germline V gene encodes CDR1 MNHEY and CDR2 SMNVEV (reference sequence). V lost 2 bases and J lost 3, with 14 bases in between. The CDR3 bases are TGTGCCAGCAGTTTACACAGGATAGATTACAATCAGCCCCAGCATTTT. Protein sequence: CASSLHRIDYNQPQHF.

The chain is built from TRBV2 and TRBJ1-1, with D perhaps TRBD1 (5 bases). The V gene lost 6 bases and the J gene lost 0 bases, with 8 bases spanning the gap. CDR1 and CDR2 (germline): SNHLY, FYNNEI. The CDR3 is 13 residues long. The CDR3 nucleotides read TGTGCCAGCAGCAGGGTCATGAACACTGAAGCTTTCTTT. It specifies CASSRVMNTEAFF.

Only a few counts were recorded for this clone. DNA for the CDR3: TGTGCCAGCAGCTTGTTAGCGGCTAGCACAGATACGCAGTATTTT. Translating gives CASSLLAASTDTQYF. J is TRBJ2-3 and V is TRBV7-9; tentative D call: TRBD2 (6 bases). The CDR3 extends over 15 amino acids. V lost 3 bases to trimming and J lost 0 bases, with 10 bases between them. Germline loops: CDR1 SEHNR, CDR2 FQNEAQ (reference sequence).

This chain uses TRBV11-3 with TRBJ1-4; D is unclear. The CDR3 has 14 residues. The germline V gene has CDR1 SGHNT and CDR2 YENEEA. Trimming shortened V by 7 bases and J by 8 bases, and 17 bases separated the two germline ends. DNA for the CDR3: TGTGCCAGCATCCACAGAGCCGCTAGGGAAAAACTGTTTTTT. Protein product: CASIHRAAREKLFF.

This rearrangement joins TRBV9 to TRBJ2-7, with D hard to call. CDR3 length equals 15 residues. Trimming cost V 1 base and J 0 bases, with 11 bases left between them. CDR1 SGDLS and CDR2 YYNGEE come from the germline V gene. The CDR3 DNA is TGTGCCAGCAGCGTAAGTACGGGTAGCTCCTACGAGCAGTACTTC. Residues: CASSVSTGSSYEQYF.

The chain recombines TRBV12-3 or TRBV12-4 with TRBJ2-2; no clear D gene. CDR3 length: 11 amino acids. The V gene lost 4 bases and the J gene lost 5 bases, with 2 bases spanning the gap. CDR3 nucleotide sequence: TGTGCCAGCAGTTCGACCGGGGAGCTGTTTTTT. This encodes CASSSTGELFF.

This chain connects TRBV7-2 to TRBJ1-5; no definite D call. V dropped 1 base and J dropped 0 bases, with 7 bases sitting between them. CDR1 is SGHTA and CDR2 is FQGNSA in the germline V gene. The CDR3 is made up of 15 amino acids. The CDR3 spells CASSLEGYSNQPQHF. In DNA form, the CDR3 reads TGTGCCAGCAGCTTAGAAGGCTATAGCAATCAGCCCCAGCATTTT.

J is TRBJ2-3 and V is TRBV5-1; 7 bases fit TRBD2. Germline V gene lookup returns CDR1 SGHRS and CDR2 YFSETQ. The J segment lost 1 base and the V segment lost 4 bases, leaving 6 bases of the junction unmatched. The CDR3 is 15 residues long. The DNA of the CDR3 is TGCGCCAGCAGCGGCGGACTAGTTGGCACAGATACGCAGTATTTT. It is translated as CASSGGLVGTDTQYF. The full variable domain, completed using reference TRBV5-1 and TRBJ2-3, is KAGVTQTPRYLIKTRGQQVTLSCSPISGHRSVSWYQQTPGQGLQFLFEYFSETQRNKGNFPGRFSGRQFSNSRSEMNVSTLELGDSALYLCASSGGLVGTDTQYFGPGTRLTVL.

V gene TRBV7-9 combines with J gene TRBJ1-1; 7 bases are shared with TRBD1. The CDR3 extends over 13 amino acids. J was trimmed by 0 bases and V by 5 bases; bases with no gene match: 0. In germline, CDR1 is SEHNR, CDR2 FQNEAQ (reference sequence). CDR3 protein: CASSGQVNTEAFF. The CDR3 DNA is TGTGCCAGCAGCGGACAGGTGAACACTGAAGCTTTCTTT. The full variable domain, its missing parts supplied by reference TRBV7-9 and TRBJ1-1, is DTGVSQNPRHKITKRGQNVTFRCDPISEHNRLYWYRQTLGQGPEFLTYFQNEAQLEKSRLLSDRFSAERPKGSFSTLEIQRTEQGDSAMYLCASSGQVNTEAFFGQGTRLTVV.

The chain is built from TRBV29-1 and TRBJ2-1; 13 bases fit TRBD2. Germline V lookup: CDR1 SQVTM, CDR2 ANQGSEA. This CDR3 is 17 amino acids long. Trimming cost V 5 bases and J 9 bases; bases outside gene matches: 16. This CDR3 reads CSVKSRSGLAGFGEQFF. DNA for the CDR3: TGCAGCGTTAAAAGTAGATCGGGACTAGCGGGATTCGGTGAGCAGTTCTTC.

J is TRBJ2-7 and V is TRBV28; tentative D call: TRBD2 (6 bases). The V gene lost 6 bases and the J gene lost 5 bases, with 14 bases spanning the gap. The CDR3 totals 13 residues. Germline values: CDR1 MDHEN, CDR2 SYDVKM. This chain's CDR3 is CASSAGGEDEQYF. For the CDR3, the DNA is TGTGCCAGCAGCGCCGGGGGTGAGGACGAGCAGTACTTC.

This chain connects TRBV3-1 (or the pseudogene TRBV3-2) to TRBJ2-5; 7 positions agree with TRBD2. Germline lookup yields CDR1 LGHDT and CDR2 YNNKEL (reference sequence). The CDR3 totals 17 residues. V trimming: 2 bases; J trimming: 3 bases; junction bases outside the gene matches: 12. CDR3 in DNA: TGTGCCAGCAGCCAACGAGGAGCCGGGACTACCAAAGAGACCCAGTACTTC. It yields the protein CASSQRGAGTTKETQYF.

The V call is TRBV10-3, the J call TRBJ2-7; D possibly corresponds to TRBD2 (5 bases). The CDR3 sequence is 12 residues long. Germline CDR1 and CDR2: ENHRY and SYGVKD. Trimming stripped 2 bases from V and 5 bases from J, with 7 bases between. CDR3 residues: CAISEREDEQYF. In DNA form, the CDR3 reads TGTGCCATCAGTGAGCGGGAAGACGAGCAGTACTTC.

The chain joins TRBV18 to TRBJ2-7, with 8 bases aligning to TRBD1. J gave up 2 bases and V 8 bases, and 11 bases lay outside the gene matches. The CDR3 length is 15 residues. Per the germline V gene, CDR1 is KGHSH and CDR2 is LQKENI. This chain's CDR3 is CASLLKTGGTYEQYF. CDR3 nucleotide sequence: TGTGCCAGCCTCCTAAAAACAGGGGGTACCTACGAGCAGTACTTC.

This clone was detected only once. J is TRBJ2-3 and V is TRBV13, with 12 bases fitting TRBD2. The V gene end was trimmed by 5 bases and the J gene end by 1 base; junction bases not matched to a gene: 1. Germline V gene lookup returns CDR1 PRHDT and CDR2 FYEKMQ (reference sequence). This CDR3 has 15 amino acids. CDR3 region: CASSRTSGGTDTQYF. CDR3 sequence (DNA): TGTGCCAGCAGCCGGACTAGCGGGGGCACAGATACGCAGTATTTT.

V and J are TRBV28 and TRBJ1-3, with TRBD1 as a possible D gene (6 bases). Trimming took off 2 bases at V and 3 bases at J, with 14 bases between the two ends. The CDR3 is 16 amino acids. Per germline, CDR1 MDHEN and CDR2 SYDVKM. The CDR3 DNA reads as TGTGCCAGCAGTTTACTACAGGGAGGATTTGGAAACACCATATATTTT. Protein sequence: CASSLLQGGFGNTIYF.